Shown below are 21 T cell receptor beta chains from a single sample sequenced in a study of blood T cells in healthy people across ages. A J-beta primer mix and a sample-barcoded 5' primer were used in a second PCR of roughly 7 to 12 cycles. TCRdb redid the calling of the 5' RACE reads with MiXCR, one entry per CDR3 protein. The sample has 650,000 to 900,000 distinct CDR3 sequences; under 80% are singletons. Sequencing input: blood. The receptor source for this set is a young man in good health.

This clonotype has a count of ten or more. The chain uses TRBV12-3 or TRBV12-4 and TRBJ1-5; no clear D gene. V was cut by 1 base and J by 3 bases, with 7 bases left in between. There are 14 residues in the CDR3. The CDR3 sequence is CASSLGSSNQPQHF. Here the CDR3 DNA reads TGTGCCAGCAGTTTAGGGTCTTCCAATCAGCCCCAGCATTTT.

This sequence joins TRBV2 and TRBJ2-7, with 8 nucleotides matching TRBD1. Germline CDR1 is SNHLY and CDR2 is FYNNEI. The V and J ends lost 11 bases and 0 bases, in that order; junction bases with no gene match: 6. This CDR3 has 13 residues. The CDR3 nucleotides read TGTGCCGTGAGGACAGGGAGCTCCTACGAGCAGTACTTC. Translating it yields CAVRTGSSYEQYF. Full variable domain (remainder filled in from reference TRBV2 and TRBJ2-7): EPEVTQTPSHQVTQMGQEVILRCVPISNHLYFYWYRQILGQKVEFLVSFYNNEISEKSEIFDDQFSVERPDGSNFTLKIRSTKLEDSAMYFCAVRTGSSYEQYFGPGTRLTVT.

This sequence joins TRBV7-9 and TRBJ1-2; unclear D gene. Germline CDR1 reads SEHNR; CDR2 reads FQNEAQ (reference sequence). Trimming removed 1 base at V and 2 bases at J, with 11 bases between. The CDR3 has 15 amino acids. CDR3 region: CASSLEWQENYGYTF. CDR3 sequence (DNA): TGTGCCAGCAGCTTAGAGTGGCAGGAAAACTATGGCTACACCTTC. Drawing the rest from reference TRBV7-9 and TRBJ1-2, the complete variable domain is DTGVSQNPRHKITKRGQNVTFRCDPISEHNRLYWYRQTLGQGPEFLTYFQNEAQLEKSRLLSDRFSAERPKGSFSTLEIQRTEQGDSAMYLCASSLEWQENYGYTFGSGTRLTVV.

The chain employs TRBV12-3 or TRBV12-4 and TRBJ2-7; unclear D gene. Trimming shortened V by 3 bases and J by 3 bases, and 9 bases separated the two germline ends. The CDR3 totals 13 residues. The CDR3 loop reads CASSFISGYEQYF. CDR3 nucleotides: TGTGCCAGCAGTTTTATTAGTGGCTACGAGCAGTACTTC.

This clonotype has just a few counts. The chain uses TRBV10-3 and TRBJ2-1, with D tentatively TRBD2 (6 bases). CDR1 is ENHRY, CDR2 SYGVKD, per germline. CDR3 length: 14 residues. With 8 bases removed from V and 4 bases from J, the gap between germline ends came to 15 bases. The CDR3 DNA sequence: TGTGCCATCGGAGGGTGGGGCTCGTACAATGAGCAGTTCTTC. It yields the protein CAIGGWGSYNEQFF.

The CDR3 DNA is TGTGCCAGCCGAGGTGGGGAACAGACCCAGTACTTC. This translates into CASRGGEQTQYF. The chain links TRBV12-3 or TRBV12-4 to TRBJ2-7; D not resolved. Gene TRBJ2-5 matches the end of the DNA better, so the J call may be wrong. This CDR3 contains 12 residues.

This chain links TRBV6-1 with TRBJ2-1; 8 bases line up with TRBD2. Germline CDR1 is MNHNS and CDR2 is SASEGT. Trimming at V came to 1 base and at J to 14 bases, leaving 25 bases not matched to a gene. The CDR3 is made up of 19 amino acids. The CDR3 DNA sequence: TGTGCCAGCAGTGAAGTCGGACCTCGGGAGCGGGGGCTAGCTTTTCTCGAGTTCTTC. Protein sequence: CASSEVGPRERGLAFLEFF.

The CDR3 DNA reads TGCAGCGTTGAAGATCTAGCGGGTTACAATGAGCAGTTCTTC. It yields the protein CSVEDLAGYNEQFF. The chain is built from TRBV29-1 and TRBJ2-1; 8 bases map to TRBD2. The CDR3 has 14 residues. Trimming removed 0 bases from V and 4 bases from J; junction bases left unmatched: 2. Looked up from germline, CDR1 is SQVTM and CDR2 is ANQGSEA.

The chain joins TRBV4-3 to TRBJ1-2, with a possible D match to TRBD1 (6 bases). Per the germline V gene, CDR1 is LGHNA and CDR2 is YSLEER. The CDR3 is 15 amino acids. V was trimmed by 4 bases and J by 5 bases, leaving 17 bases between them. DNA of the CDR3: TGCGCCAGCAGCCCGAGACAGGTGCTGGTATATGGCTACACCTTC. This gives the protein CASSPRQVLVYGYTF.

This clonotype was counted only a few times. The CDR3 DNA reads TGTGCCAGCAGTTACCGACTAGTCCAGGAGACCCAGTACTTC. Translating it yields CASSYRLVQETQYF. V and J are TRBV12-3 or TRBV12-4 and TRBJ2-5; possible D gene TRBD2, 6 bases. V was clipped by 4 bases and J by 5 bases, with 14 bases between them. The CDR3 totals 14 residues.

V is TRBV18 and J is TRBJ2-7, with 8 bases that match TRBD1. CDR3 size: 16 residues. Germline CDR1 and CDR2: KGHSH and LQKENI. J was trimmed by 1 base and V by 4 bases; bases with no gene match: 9. The CDR3 loop reads CASSQYRDRTSYEQYF. CDR3 nucleotides: TGTGCCAGCTCACAATACCGGGACAGGACGTCCTACGAGCAGTACTTC.

The rearrangement links TRBV11-1 to TRBJ1-2; D is unresolved. V lost 5 bases and J 1 base, leaving 11 bases between the germline ends. This CDR3 contains 14 residues. Germline V gene data show CDR1 as SGHAT and CDR2 as FQDESV (reference sequence). The CDR3 coding sequence is TGTGCCAGCAGCGCGGGCCAATTTAACTATGGCTACACCTTC. Protein: CASSAGQFNYGYTF.

The V gene is TRBV7-3, the J gene TRBJ1-6; D unresolved. CDR3 length: 14 residues. The V end lost 3 bases, the J end lost 6 bases, and 9 bases lay between the germline ends. Germline CDR1 and CDR2: SGHTA and FQGTGA. The CDR3: CASSFNLANSPLHF. CDR3 nucleotides: TGTGCCAGCAGCTTCAATCTTGCTAATTCACCCCTCCACTTT.

The chain carries TRBV4-3 and TRBJ2-1; 7 nucleotides match TRBD2. CDR3 length: 15 residues. Germline V gene data show CDR1 as LGHNA and CDR2 as YSLEER. J was trimmed by 5 bases and V by 4 bases; bases with no gene match: 8. The CDR3 DNA sequence: TGCGCCAGCAGCCGATTCGAGACTAGCAACAATGAGCAGTTCTTC. Translating gives CASSRFETSNNEQFF.

The V and J genes are TRBV2 and TRBJ1-2; 7 bases align to TRBD1. Germline V gene data show CDR1 as SNHLY and CDR2 as FYNNEI. The CDR3 totals 14 residues. V lost 4 bases and J lost 6; bases outside the gene matches: 8. The CDR3: CASSARQGGNGYTF. CDR3 DNA sequence: TGTGCCAGCAGTGCCAGACAGGGTGGGAATGGCTACACCTTC. The entire variable domain, with the rest obtained from reference TRBV2 and TRBJ1-2, is as follows: EPEVTQTPSHQVTQMGQEVILRCVPISNHLYFYWYRQILGQKVEFLVSFYNNEISEKSEIFDDQFSVERPDGSNFTLKIRSTKLEDSAMYFCASSARQGGNGYTFGSGTRLTVV.

The V gene is TRBV5-1, the J gene TRBJ2-7; the match to TRBD1 covers 9 bases. The germline CDR1 and CDR2 sequences are SGHRS and YFSETQ. After removal of 4 bases from V and 7 bases from J, the junction contained 12 bases not matched to a gene. The CDR3 is made up of 15 amino acids. The CDR3 loop reads CASSAGDRVIGEQYF. The CDR3 bases are TGCGCCAGCAGCGCGGGGGACAGGGTTATAGGTGAGCAGTACTTC.

The chain is built from TRBV9 and TRBJ2-3; 7 bases map to TRBD1. This CDR3 has 17 amino acids. CDR1 and CDR2 (germline): SGDLS, YYNGEE. The J segment lost 2 bases and the V segment lost 3 bases, leaving 12 bases of the junction unmatched. The CDR3 reads CASSAPSTGPFTDTQYF. The CDR3 DNA sequence: TGTGCCAGCAGCGCCCCTTCGACAGGGCCCTTCACAGATACGCAGTATTTT.

V usage is TRBV6-4 and J usage is TRBJ2-3, with 9 bases that match TRBD1. V was clipped by 6 bases and J by 2 bases; unmatched bases: 18. The CDR3 extends over 19 amino acids. Germline V gene sequence: CDR1 MRHNA, CDR2 SNTAGT. CDR3 nucleotides: TGTGCCAGCAGGTACAGGGGGCGCTTAGAAAGTGGTTCCACAGATACGCAGTATTTT. It codes for CASRYRGRLESGSTDTQYF.

This clonotype was detected ten times or more. The chain uses TRBV7-2 and TRBJ2-7, with D maybe TRBD1 (6 bases). V was shortened by 5 bases and J by 1 base, with 9 bases between the two germline ends. The CDR3 is 13 amino acids. Per germline, CDR1 SGHTA and CDR2 FQGNSA. The CDR3 spells CASSVRGSYEQYF. DNA of the CDR3: TGTGCCAGCAGCGTCAGGGGTTCCTACGAGCAGTACTTC.

This chain uses TRBV29-1 with TRBJ2-7; D is possibly TRBD2 (5 bases). Germline V gene lookup returns CDR1 SQVTM and CDR2 ANQGSEA. The CDR3 is made up of 16 amino acids. V was clipped by 3 bases and J by 0 bases, with 18 bases between them. CDR3 sequence: CSVDFRGRTSSYEQYF. CDR3 bases: TGCAGCGTTGACTTTCGAGGCCGAACTAGCTCCTACGAGCAGTACTTC.

This clonotype was counted a few times. The V gene is TRBV11-3, the J gene TRBJ2-5; 7 bases fit TRBD2. The V gene's germline CDR1 is SGHNT and CDR2 YENEEA. The J segment lost 3 bases and the V segment lost 6 bases, leaving 4 bases of the junction unmatched. The CDR3 contains 13 residues. The CDR3 region has the DNA TGTGCCAGCAGTGGAGGGAGGGAAGAGACCCAGTACTTC. It encodes CASSGGREETQYF.